This T cell receptor beta chain was captured in a study of blood T cells in healthy people across ages. A sample-barcoded 5' primer and a J-beta primer mix were used in a second PCR of roughly 6 to 12 cycles. TCRdb re-called the 5' RACE reads through MiXCR, storing one row per CDR3 protein. The sample lists around 1,000,000 distinct CDR3 sequences, under 30% occurring once. Trimming cost V 8 bases and J 1 base, with 8 bases left between them. The CDR3 covers 12 residues. Germline CDR1 reads ENHRY; CDR2 reads SYGVKD. The sample providers were healthy Caucasian people from Russia, aged roughly 6 to 95. This same sample was also part of a study on T cells of mothers and their children. Per that study: It was through the M1S primer of the second PCR that sample barcodes and 2-4 random nucleotides were added.

The receptor comes from a girl aged 2 to 10 in good health. Input material: blood. The gene calls are TRBV10-3 and TRBJ1-1, with D unresolved. The CDR3 DNA is TGTGCCATCCTGACATCGAACACTGAAGCTTTCTTT. As protein: CAILTSNTEAFF.